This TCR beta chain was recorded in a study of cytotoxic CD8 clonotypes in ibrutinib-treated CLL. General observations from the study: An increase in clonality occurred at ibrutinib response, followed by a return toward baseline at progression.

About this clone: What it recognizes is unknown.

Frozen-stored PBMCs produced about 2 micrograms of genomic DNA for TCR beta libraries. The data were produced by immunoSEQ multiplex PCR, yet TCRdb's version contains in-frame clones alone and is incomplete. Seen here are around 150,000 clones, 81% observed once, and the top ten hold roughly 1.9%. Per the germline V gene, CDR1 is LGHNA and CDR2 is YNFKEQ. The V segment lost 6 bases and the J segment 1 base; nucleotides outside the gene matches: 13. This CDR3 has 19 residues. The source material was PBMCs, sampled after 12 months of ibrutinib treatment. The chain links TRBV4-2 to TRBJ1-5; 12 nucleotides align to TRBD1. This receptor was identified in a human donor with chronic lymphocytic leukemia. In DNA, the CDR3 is TGTGCCAGCAGTTCAAGTCCGGGACAGGGGGCTTCCAGCAATCAGCCCCAGCATTTT. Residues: CASSSSPGQGASSNQPQHF.